The 10 T cell receptor beta chains in this list originate from one sample, sequenced in a study of T cells after yellow fever vaccination. TCRdb redid the calling of the 5' RACE reads with MiXCR, one entry per CDR3 protein. The sample includes hundreds of thousands of distinct CDR3 sequences, 9% to 15% seen only once; the top ten take about 15%. The starting material was PBMCs, obtained on the day of the yellow fever booster vaccination. The source of these receptors is a man between 25 and 39 years old who received the YFV17D yellow fever vaccine.

This clonotype occurred a few times. The CDR3: CASSLGVSSTDTQYF. In DNA form, the CDR3 reads TGTGCCAGCAGCTTGGGGGTTTCTAGCACAGATACGCAGTATTTT. V gene TRBV7-2 combines with J gene TRBJ2-3; the D gene could be TRBD1 or TRBD2 (5 bases each). The CDR3 is 15 residues long. Germline values: CDR1 SGHTA, CDR2 FQGNSA. Trimming left V 3 bases short and J 0 bases short, with 10 bases between. Full variable domain (rest looked up from reference TRBV7-2 and TRBJ2-3): GAGVSQSPSNKVTEKGKDVELRCDPISGHTALYWYRQSLGQGLEFLIYFQGNSAPDKSGLPSDRFSAERTGGSVSTLTIQRTQQEDSAVYLCASSLGVSSTDTQYFGPGTRLTVL.

The chain joins TRBV29-1 to TRBJ2-7; the D gene could be TRBD1 or TRBD2 (6 bases each). The CDR3 runs to 14 residues. Germline CDR1 reads SQVTM; CDR2 reads ANQGSEA. The V and J ends lost 6 bases and 0 bases respectively, with 15 bases between them. The CDR3 DNA sequence: TGCAGCGTGAGGGGGGACGGGACCTCCTACGAGCAGTACTTC. This gives the protein CSVRGDGTSYEQYF.

This clonotype has ten or more counts. The chain links TRBV12-3 or TRBV12-4 to TRBJ2-7; 7 nucleotides agree with TRBD1. CDR3 length: 13 amino acids. V trimming: 5 bases; J trimming: 4 bases; junction bases outside the gene matches: 5. DNA for the CDR3: TGTGCCAGCAGTCCGGGACAGCGTTACGAGCAGTACTTC. Protein product: CASSPGQRYEQYF.

This clonotype was seen a handful of times. The chain employs TRBV12-3 or TRBV12-4 and TRBJ2-3; the D gene could be TRBD1 or TRBD2 (5 bases each). The CDR3 is made up of 14 amino acids. Deletions cut 7 bases from V and 4 bases from J, with 15 bases between. The DNA for the CDR3 is TGTGCCAGCATGGGGGAACGGGGCGCAGATACGCAGTATTTT. This translates into CASMGERGADTQYF.

This clonotype has at least ten counts. V usage is TRBV30 and J usage is TRBJ1-1; no firm D call. Trimming left V 0 bases short and J 7 bases short, with 18 bases between. This CDR3 is built from 15 residues. Germline CDR1 reads GTSNPN; CDR2 reads SVGIG (reference sequence). The CDR3, as DNA: TGTGCCTGGAGTGTGATCGGTACCGGTAGTGATGAAGCTTTCTTT. This codes for CAWSVIGTGSDEAFF.

This clonotype was observed at least ten times. This rearrangement joins TRBV5-1 to TRBJ2-7, with 9 positions matching TRBD1. With 5 bases clipped from V and 2 bases from J, the junction kept 5 bases outside the gene matches. Looked up from germline, CDR1 is SGHRS and CDR2 is YFSETQ. The length of the CDR3 is 14 residues. The CDR3 sequence: CASSKGQGTYEQYF. In DNA form, the CDR3 reads TGCGCCAGCAGTAAGGGACAGGGCACCTACGAGCAGTACTTC. Complete variable domain (other parts from reference TRBV5-1 and TRBJ2-7): KAGVTQTPRYLIKTRGQQVTLSCSPISGHRSVSWYQQTPGQGLQFLFEYFSETQRNKGNFPGRFSGRQFSNSRSEMNVSTLELGDSALYLCASSKGQGTYEQYFGPGTRLTVT.

This clonotype was detected many times. This chain joins TRBV18 and TRBJ2-7; 14 bases map to TRBD2. CDR1 is KGHSH, CDR2 LQKENI, per germline. This CDR3 region has 15 residues. The J segment lost 3 bases and the V segment lost 8 bases, leaving 6 bases of the junction unmatched. The CDR3: CASSPGTSGSYEQYF. The CDR3 DNA reads as TGTGCCAGCAGCCCGGGGACTAGCGGGAGCTACGAGCAGTACTTC.

The chain combines TRBV24-1 with TRBJ2-3, with D possibly matching TRBD2 (5 bases). The CDR3 spans 15 residues. V dropped 7 bases and J dropped 2 bases, with 15 bases sitting between them. Germline assignment: CDR1 KGHDR and CDR2 SFDVKD. CDR3 DNA sequence: TGTGCCACCAGACTTGGACCAGCGGCCACAGATACGCAGTATTTT. Amino acid sequence: CATRLGPAATDTQYF.

CDR3: CASSQDQVTRELFF. The CDR3, as DNA: TGCGCCAGCAGCCAAGATCAGGTTACCCGGGAGCTGTTTTTT. The rearrangement uses TRBV4-1 and TRBJ2-2; D gene ambiguous. Germline values: CDR1 MGHRA, CDR2 YSYEKL. Trimming removed 0 bases from V and 9 bases from J, with 11 bases in between. CDR3 length equals 14 residues.

In its sample, this clonotype was seen a few times. The chain uses TRBV6-1 and TRBJ2-7; the D is unclear. Per the germline V gene, CDR1 is MNHNS and CDR2 is SASEGT. V was trimmed by 10 bases and J by 7 bases, leaving 8 bases between them. This CDR3 spans 9 amino acids. The CDR3 region has the DNA TGTGCCACCAGACTGGAGCAGTACTTC. Encoded protein: CATRLEQYF.